A selection of T cell receptor beta chains follows, all from one sample in a study of T cells after yellow fever vaccination. TCRdb redid the calling of the 5' RACE reads with MiXCR, one entry per CDR3 protein. The data hold over 250,000 distinct CDR3 sequences, with over 4% observed a single time. The starting material was PBMCs, obtained 5 days after the yellow fever booster vaccination. Receptor source: a man between 18 and 35 years old who received the YFV17D yellow fever vaccine. The CDR3 runs from the conserved cysteine through the conserved F or W. Fields, in order: V gene, clone size, J gene, D gene, CDR3 protein, CDR3 DNA. The D gene is left open where the match is weak. Some rows mark clone size as missing; the rest say once, few, many or name a class of expanded clone.

>TRBV12-3/TRBV12-4|NA|TRBJ1-4|TRBD1
CASSFPWGRGQSEKLFF
TGTGCCAGCAGTTTCCCCTGGGGCAGGGGGCAGAGTGAAAAACTGTTTTTT
>TRBV4-2|few|TRBJ1-2|NA
CASSQGVTGTLGYTF
TGTGCCAGCAGCCAGGGGGTTACAGGCACCCTTGGCTACACCTTC
>TRBV2|NA|TRBJ1-5|TRBD1
CASNTDRDPRPQHF
TGTGCCAGCAACACGGACAGGGACCCTCGGCCCCAGCATTTT
>TRBV7-8|few|TRBJ2-2|TRBD2
CASSLVLAGHTGELFF
TGTGCCAGCAGCTTAGTCCTAGCGGGGCACACCGGGGAGCTGTTTTTT
>TRBV5-1|many|TRBJ2-3|NA
CASSLTPSTDTQYF
TGCGCCAGCAGCCTGACACCTAGCACAGATACGCAGTATTTT
>TRBV10-3|many|TRBJ2-7|NA
CAISVVDEQYF
TGTGCCATCAGTGTCGTGGACGAGCAGTACTTC
>TRBV12-3/TRBV12-4|few|TRBJ2-3|TRBD2
CASSSYTSGLTDTQYF
TGTGCCAGCAGTTCTTACACTAGCGGGCTCACAGATACGCAGTATTTT
>TRBV20-1|few|TRBJ2-3|TRBD2
CSATRTSGTTDTQYF
TGCAGTGCTACCCGGACTAGCGGAACCACAGATACGCAGTATTTT
>TRBV20-1|NA|TRBJ2-5|TRBD2
CSASSGGYPEETQYF
TGCAGTGCTAGTAGCGGGGGTTACCCCGAAGAGACCCAGTACTTC
>TRBV7-2|NA|TRBJ1-1|NA
CASSRPRLGNTEAFF
TGTGCCAGCAGCAGACCACGGTTGGGGAACACTGAAGCTTTCTTT
>TRBV13|many|TRBJ1-2|NA
CASSFGGREDGYTF
TGTGCCAGCAGCTTTGGCGGCAGGGAGGATGGCTACACCTTC
>TRBV12-3/TRBV12-4|few|TRBJ2-5|TRBD1
CASRGQGAGETQYF
TGTGCCAGCAGGGGACAGGGGGCAGGGGAGACCCAGTACTTC
>TRBV6-1|few|TRBJ2-6|TRBD1
CASSEAQMIGQGGSGANVLTF
TGTGCCAGCAGTGAAGCGCAAATGATAGGACAGGGGGGCTCTGGGGCCAACGTCCTGACTTTC
>TRBV18|few|TRBJ2-2|TRBD1
CASSPDRGMNTGELFF
TGTGCCAGCTCCCCGGACAGGGGCATGAACACCGGGGAGCTGTTTTTT
>TRBV11-2|few|TRBJ1-2|NA
CASSFEGAHGYTF
TGTGCCAGCAGCTTCGAGGGAGCCCATGGCTACACCTTC
>TRBV12-3/TRBV12-4|NA|TRBJ1-2|TRBD1
CASSSDRGYSGYTF
TGTGCCAGCAGTTCTGACAGGGGTTACTCTGGCTACACCTTC
>TRBV4-2|few|TRBJ1-4|NA
CASKTAEGNEKLFF
TGTGCCAGCAAAACCGCGGAGGGAAATGAAAAACTGTTTTTT
>TRBV11-2|few|TRBJ2-2|NA
CASRPRVPGELFF
TGTGCCAGCAGGCCCAGGGTTCCCGGGGAGCTGTTTTTT
>TRBV4-2|NA|TRBJ2-6|NA
CASSQVATTGANVLTF
TGTGCCAGCAGCCAAGTAGCTACAACTGGGGCCAACGTCCTGACTTTC
>TRBV5-1|few|TRBJ1-6|NA
CASRMRDNNSPLHF
TGCGCCAGCAGGATGAGGGACAATAATTCACCCCTCCACTTT
>TRBV20-1|many|TRBJ1-2|NA
CSAGDKFYGYTF
TGCAGTGCTGGCGACAAATTCTATGGCTACACCTTC
>TRBV12-3/TRBV12-4|many|TRBJ1-1|TRBD1
CASRGQVNTEAFF
TGTGCCAGCAGGGGACAGGTAAACACTGAAGCTTTCTTT
>TRBV14|many|TRBJ2-7|NA
CASSQVLQGEQYF
TGTGCCAGCAGCCAAGTCTTACAGGGCGAGCAGTACTTC
>TRBV7-9|few|TRBJ2-3|NA
CASSSRTVTDTQYF
TGTGCCAGCAGCTCCCGGACAGTCACAGATACGCAGTATTTT
>TRBV5-1|many|TRBJ2-5|NA
CASSLSVGLRETQYF
TGCGCCAGCAGTTTGTCGGTAGGGTTGAGGGAGACCCAGTACTTC
>TRBV4-1|NA|TRBJ2-2|TRBD1
CASSAYGQGTNTGELFF
TGCGCCAGCAGCGCTTACGGACAGGGGACGAACACCGGGGAGCTGTTTTTT
>TRBV7-9|few|TRBJ2-5|TRBD2
CASSPLAGGWETQYF
TGTGCCAGCAGCCCACTAGCGGGGGGCTGGGAGACCCAGTACTTC
>TRBV4-2|few|TRBJ2-7|TRBD2
CASSRLAGGYRYEQYF
TGTGCCAGCAGCCGACTAGCGGGGGGGTATCGATACGAGCAGTACTTC
>TRBV6-1|many|TRBJ2-7|NA
CASSEMTLSYEQYF
TGTGCCAGCAGTGAAATGACACTCTCCTACGAGCAGTACTTC
>TRBV7-6|few|TRBJ2-2|TRBD2
CASSFGGFPNTGELFF
TGTGCCAGCAGCTTCGGGGGGTTTCCGAACACCGGGGAGCTGTTTTTT
>TRBV2|NA|TRBJ2-3|NA
CASSEYEGGEGDTQYF
TGTGCCAGCAGTGAATACGAGGGGGGAGAGGGAGATACGCAGTATTTT
>TRBV4-3|many|TRBJ1-2|NA
CASSHAAGRGATF
TGCGCCAGCAGCCACGCCGCAGGGAGAGGAGCTACCTTC
>TRBV5-1|NA|TRBJ2-2|TRBD2
CASRTGGLAGNTGELFF
TGCGCCAGCAGAACTGGCGGTCTAGCGGGGAACACCGGGGAGCTGTTTTTT
>TRBV7-2|NA|TRBJ2-3|NA
CASSLEAFDGGTDTQYF
TGTGCCAGCAGCTTGGAAGCCTTTGACGGGGGCACAGATACGCAGTATTTT
>TRBV20-1|NA|TRBJ2-3|NA
CSARTPLGRMEYF
TGCAGTGCTAGGACCCCGTTGGGACGGATGGAGTATTTT
>TRBV5-1|NA|TRBJ2-3|TRBD1
CASSFTGGISPDTQYF
TGCGCCAGCAGCTTTACAGGGGGCATTTCTCCAGATACGCAGTATTTT
>TRBV6-1|NA|TRBJ2-5|TRBD1
CASSEEGRGRETQYF
TGTGCCAGCAGTGAAGAAGGCAGGGGGCGAGAGACCCAGTACTTC
>TRBV5-1|many|TRBJ2-7|NA
CASSQAGGFSYEQYF
TGCGCCAGCAGCCAGGCTGGGGGTTTCTCCTACGAGCAGTACTTC
>TRBV9|NA|TRBJ2-5|NA
CASSQGSGPETQYF
TGTGCCAGCAGCCAGGGATCTGGGCCGGAGACCCAGTACTTC
>TRBV28|few|TRBJ1-6|TRBD1
CASSSGTGHSPLHF
TGTGCCAGCAGTTCTGGGACAGGCCATTCACCCCTCCACTTT
>TRBV10-3|few|TRBJ2-7|NA
CAINLNGGFRCSYEQYF
TGTGCCATCAATTTAAACGGAGGCTTCAGGTGCTCCTACGAGCAGTACTTC
>TRBV6-6|few|TRBJ2-1|TRBD2
CASSSGLAGGLLLVDEQFF
TGTGCCAGCAGTTCCGGACTAGCGGGGGGGCTTCTCCTTGTCGATGAGCAGTTCTTC
>TRBV4-2|many|TRBJ2-1|NA
CASSQTRLNEQFF
TGTGCCAGCAGCCAAACTAGACTGAATGAGCAGTTCTTC
>TRBV10-3|many|TRBJ2-5|NA
CAISEDPQTQYF
TGTGCCATCAGTGAGGATCCGCAGACCCAGTACTTC
>TRBV11-3|many|TRBJ2-1|TRBD2
CASSLGTSGDEQFF
TGTGCCAGCAGCTTGGGGACTAGTGGCGATGAGCAGTTCTTC
>TRBV6-5|NA|TRBJ1-2|TRBD1
CASSPTRQGTWYGYTF
TGTGCCAGCAGTCCCACCCGACAGGGGACTTGGTATGGCTACACCTTC
>TRBV4-1|many|TRBJ1-1|NA
CASSQGSEAFF
TGCGCCAGCAGCCAAGGGTCTGAAGCTTTCTTT
>TRBV20-1|NA|TRBJ2-5|NA
CSVITTGRREIQYF
TGCAGTGTTATTACTACGGGCAGGCGAGAGATCCAGTACTTC
>TRBV7-9|many|TRBJ2-3|NA
CASSLTTPADTQYF
TGTGCCAGCAGCTTGACGACCCCAGCAGATACGCAGTATTTT
>TRBV2|NA|TRBJ1-6|TRBD1
CASSEIVTGNSPLHF
TGTGCCAGCAGTGAAATTGTGACAGGGAATTCACCCCTCCACTTT
>TRBV4-3|many|TRBJ1-1|TRBD1
CASSHGQGPFEAFF
TGCGCCAGCAGCCACGGACAGGGGCCTTTTGAAGCTTTCTTT
>TRBV12-3/TRBV12-4|many|TRBJ2-3|NA
CASRKDLTDTQYF
TGTGCCAGCCGGAAAGACCTCACAGATACGCAGTATTTT
>TRBV24-1|few|TRBJ1-2|NA
CATSDLNGGIYGYTF
TGTGCCACCAGTGATTTAAACGGTGGTATCTATGGCTACACCTTC
>TRBV29-1|NA|TRBJ1-2|NA
CSVEVGVANYGYTF
TGCAGCGTTGAAGTAGGGGTAGCTAACTATGGCTACACCTTC
>TRBV4-2|NA|TRBJ1-6|NA
CASSPGGQAYNSPLHF
TGTGCCAGCAGCCCGGGGGGGCAAGCATATAATTCACCCCTCCACTTT
>TRBV12-3/TRBV12-4|few|TRBJ2-1|NA
CASSLIPGTYNEQFF
TGTGCCAGCAGTTTAATTCCGGGGACCTACAATGAGCAGTTCTTC
>TRBV12-3/TRBV12-4|NA|TRBJ2-3|NA
CASSNSLTDTQYF
TGTGCCAGCAGCAACTCCTTAACAGATACGCAGTATTTT